This entry lists 14 T cell receptor beta chains sequenced from one sample in a study of T cells in Graves' hyperthyroidism and ophthalmopathy. RNA transcripts gave rise to amplified TCR beta CDR3 regions. The primer set for the first-round RT-PCR of the TCR CDR3 was HTBI. TCRdb reanalysed the multiplex PCR reads using MiXCR and keeps one entry per CDR3 protein. The sample consists of a few hundred thousand distinct CDR3 sequences, 15% to 20% of them appearing once. Sequenced sample: blood. Source of these receptors: a woman between 40 and 50 years old with Graves' ophthalmopathy.

This clonotype was seen many times. The J gene is TRBJ1-5, the V gene TRBV19; D may be TRBD1 (5 bases). The CDR3 covers 14 residues. Germline V gene lookup returns CDR1 LNHDA and CDR2 SQIVND (reference sequence). V lost 8 bases and J lost 1, with 12 bases in between. The CDR3 here is CASRDQGSNQPQHF. CDR3 coding DNA: TGTGCCAGTCGCGACCAGGGAAGCAATCAGCCCCAGCATTTT.

This clonotype was seen at least ten times. The CDR3 coding sequence is TGTGCCAGCAGTTTAGCGGGAGGGGATCAGCAGTACTTC. This translates into CASSLAGGDQQYF. J is TRBJ2-7 and V is TRBV27, with 9 bases matching TRBD2. Looked up from germline, CDR1 is MNHEY and CDR2 is SMNVEV (reference sequence). The CDR3 spans 13 residues. V was pared by 2 bases and J by 8 bases, with 4 bases of the junction left unmatched.

This clonotype was observed many times. This chain joins TRBV20-1 and TRBJ2-7; 14 positions match TRBD2. The germline CDR1 and CDR2 sequences are DFQATT and SNEGSKA (reference sequence). The CDR3 has 15 amino acids. V gave up 4 bases and J gave up 7 bases; unmatched junction bases: 9. As DNA, the CDR3 is TGCAGTGCTATTTTCGCCGGGACTAGCGGGAGAGAGCAGTACTTC. Its protein is CSAIFAGTSGREQYF.

This clonotype was seen ten or more times. This chain connects TRBV28 to TRBJ2-7, with D uncertain. Deletions cut 5 bases from V and 0 bases from J, with 5 bases between. Germline values: CDR1 MDHEN, CDR2 SYDVKM. The CDR3 is 12 amino acids. CDR3 nucleotide sequence: TGTGCCAGCAGTACCCCCTCCTACGAGCAGTACTTC. Residues: CASSTPSYEQYF.

At least ten counts were recorded for this clonotype. The chain has TRBV29-1 and TRBJ1-1; D possibly corresponds to TRBD1 (5 bases). In germline, CDR1 is SQVTM, CDR2 ANQGSEA. V was clipped by 3 bases and J by 1 base, with 12 bases between them. There are 14 residues in the CDR3. The chain's CDR3 is CSVEGRDGNTEAFF. In DNA, the CDR3 is TGCAGCGTTGAGGGCAGGGACGGGAACACTGAAGCTTTCTTT.

This clonotype occurred many times. This chain links TRBV19 with TRBJ1-1, with D possibly TRBD1 on 5 matching bases. Germline lookup yields CDR1 LNHDA and CDR2 SQIVND (reference sequence). The CDR3 has 14 amino acids. The V gene lost 10 bases and the J gene lost 3 bases, with 18 bases spanning the gap. DNA for the CDR3: TGTGCCACCAAAGACAGTCCCTGGGACACTGAAGCTTTCTTT. Its translation is CATKDSPWDTEAFF.

A word on this clonotype: A much larger clone differs by one base, so this may be a read error. The genes are TRBV5-1 and TRBJ1-3, with 8 nucleotides matching TRBD1. CDR3 length equals 17 residues. Germline V CDR1 and CDR2: SGHRS, YFSETQ. V lost 7 bases and J lost 1; bases outside the gene matches: 13. CDR3 sequence: CASGPRTGKRSGNTIYF. DNA of the CDR3: TGCGCCAGCGGCCCACGGACAGGGAAAAGATCTGGAAACACCATATATTTT.

This clonotype was seen ten or more times. The chain recombines TRBV20-1 with TRBJ2-7, with D possibly TRBD2 on 5 matching bases. The CDR3 runs to 13 residues. CDR1 DFQATT and CDR2 SNEGSKA come from the germline V gene (reference sequence). Trimming removed 4 bases from V and 4 bases from J, with 14 bases in between. In DNA form, the CDR3 reads TGCAGTGCTAAGGGCGCTGAGGGATACGAGCAGTACTTC. Protein sequence: CSAKGAEGYEQYF.

The gene calls are TRBV12-3 or TRBV12-4 and TRBJ1-1; D is ambiguous. This CDR3 is 13 amino acids long. V lost 6 bases and J 4 bases, leaving 12 bases between the germline ends. The DNA for the CDR3 is TGTGCCAGCAGGATACATACGAGCACTGAAGCTTTCTTT. This codes for CASRIHTSTEAFF.

This clonotype has at least ten counts. The chain carries TRBV28 and TRBJ2-7; 9 bases map to TRBD2. CDR1 and CDR2 from the germline V gene are MDHEN and SYDVKM. The length of the CDR3 is 13 residues. Germline trimming cut 2 bases from V and 6 bases from J; bases unmatched to any gene: 2. CDR3 protein: CASSLRTSVEQYF. The CDR3 DNA reads TGTGCCAGCAGTTTAAGGACTAGCGTCGAGCAGTACTTC.

This clonotype was seen ten or more times. For the CDR3, the DNA is TGTGCCTGGAAGGGGCTAGGACAGCCATATGGCTACACCTTC. It translates to CAWKGLGQPYGYTF. V gene TRBV30 combines with J gene TRBJ1-2; possible D gene TRBD1, 6 bases. The V end was cut by 4 bases, the J end by 5 bases, with 17 bases between. This CDR3 is built from 14 residues. Germline V gives CDR1 GTSNPN, CDR2 SVGIG (reference sequence).

There are many counts of this clonotype. This chain links TRBV28 with TRBJ2-5; D remains unclear. The CDR3 spans 12 residues. With 5 bases removed from V and 2 bases from J, the gap between germline ends came to 6 bases. Germline CDR1 and CDR2: MDHEN and SYDVKM. The CDR3 sequence: CASSPHQETQYF. The CDR3 nucleotides read TGTGCCAGCAGTCCACATCAAGAGACCCAGTACTTC.

This clonotype was observed many times. V gene TRBV2 combines with J gene TRBJ1-2, with 7 bases that match TRBD1. Trimming took 2 bases from V and 2 from J; bases not matched to a gene: 14. The CDR3 runs to 18 residues. CDR1 and CDR2 (germline): SNHLY, FYNNEI. The CDR3 nucleotides read TGTGCCAGCAGTGAACCTCGGGACAGAAGGCCCCGAAACTATGGCTACACCTTC. It encodes CASSEPRDRRPRNYGYTF.

This clonotype came up many times. This chain joins TRBV7-9 and TRBJ1-1; 12 bases map to TRBD1. The CDR3 is 17 residues long. V shed 0 bases, J shed 5 bases, and the junction held 7 bases outside the gene matches. The V gene's germline CDR1 is SEHNR and CDR2 FQNEAQ (reference sequence). The CDR3 here is CASSLAGQGAAGTEAFF. The CDR3 coding sequence is TGTGCCAGCAGCTTAGCGGGACAGGGGGCGGCTGGTACTGAAGCTTTCTTT.